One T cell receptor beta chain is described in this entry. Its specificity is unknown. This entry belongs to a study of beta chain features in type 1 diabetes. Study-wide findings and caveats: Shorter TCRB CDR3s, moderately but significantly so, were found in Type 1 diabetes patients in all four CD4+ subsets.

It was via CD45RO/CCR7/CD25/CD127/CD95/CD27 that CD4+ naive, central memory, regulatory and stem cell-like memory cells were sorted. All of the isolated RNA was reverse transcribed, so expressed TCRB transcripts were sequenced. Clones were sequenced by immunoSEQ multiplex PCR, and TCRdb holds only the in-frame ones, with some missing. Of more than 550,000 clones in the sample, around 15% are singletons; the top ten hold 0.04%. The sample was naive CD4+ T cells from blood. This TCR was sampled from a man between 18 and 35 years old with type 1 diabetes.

CDR3 nucleotides: TGTGCCAGCAGCGTCGCTAGCGGACATGGGGATACGCAGTATTTT. The encoded protein is CASSVASGHGDTQYF. V and J are TRBV9 and TRBJ2-3; 7 bases line up with TRBD2. Per the germline V gene, CDR1 is SGDLS and CDR2 is YYNGEE. The trim removed 2 bases at V and 6 bases at J, leaving 9 bases unmatched. This CDR3 comprises 15 residues.